Below, 17 T cell receptor beta chains from the same sample are listed, as sequenced in a study of T-cell memory formation after mild COVID-19. TCRdb reprocessed the 5' RACE reads via MiXCR and lists one record per CDR3 protein. Of 360,000 or so distinct CDR3 sequences in the sample, approximately 27% are singletons; the top ten hold roughly 14%. Specimen: PBMCs or a T cell subset sorted from them (not recorded which). The receptor source for this set is an adult woman who had mild COVID-19 (a few samples of this study predate the infection). Cell type and time point are not known.

V gene TRBV12-5 combines with J gene TRBJ2-1, with 11 bases matching TRBD2. Germline values: CDR1 LGHNT, CDR2 FRNRAP. This CDR3 comprises 18 residues. V was clipped by 1 base and J by 3 bases; unmatched bases: 8. CDR3 in amino acids: CASGLAYGTSGHYNEQFF. The CDR3 DNA follows: TGTGCTAGTGGTTTGGCATACGGGACTAGCGGCCACTACAATGAGCAGTTCTTC.

This sequence joins TRBV18 and TRBJ1-5; D uncertain. There are 14 residues in the CDR3. V was shortened by 2 bases and J by 1 base, with 6 bases between the two germline ends. Germline values: CDR1 KGHSH, CDR2 LQKENI. CDR3 protein: CASSPVGSNQPQHF. The CDR3 DNA reads TGTGCCAGCTCACCAGTCGGGAGCAATCAGCCCCAGCATTTT.

The rearrangement links TRBV7-8 to TRBJ1-1; D gene unclear. CDR3 size: 18 residues. Germline V gene sequence: CDR1 SGHVS, CDR2 FQNEAQ. V was cut by 5 bases and J by 0 bases, with 22 bases left in between. The CDR3 bases are TGTGCCAGCAGCCTCCTTTTGGGCATCTCCTCTCTGAACACTGAAGCTTTCTTT. This codes for CASSLLLGISSLNTEAFF.

This clonotype was picked up a small number of times. The rearrangement links TRBV6-5 to TRBJ2-1, with 9 bases lining up with TRBD2. Germline CDR1 and CDR2: MNHEY and SVGAGI. V dropped 1 base and J dropped 9; count of bases not matched to a gene: 4. The CDR3 consists of 14 residues. CDR3 in amino acids: CASSYFSGGGEQFF. CDR3 DNA sequence: TGTGCCAGCAGTTACTTTAGCGGGGGAGGTGAGCAGTTCTTC.

The rearrangement uses TRBV5-4 and TRBJ2-7, with D possibly TRBD1 on 6 matching bases. The CDR3 runs to 15 residues. Trimming left V 0 bases short and J 6 bases short, with 16 bases between. CDR1 is SGHNT, CDR2 YYREEE, per germline (reference sequence). Here the CDR3 reads CASSLAAGVSSEQYF. The DNA for the CDR3 is TGTGCCAGCAGCTTGGCGGCAGGGGTTTCATCCGAGCAGTACTTC.

The gene calls are TRBV5-1 and TRBJ2-3; 9 positions match TRBD2. CDR1 SGHRS and CDR2 YFSETQ come from the germline V gene. The ends lost 4 bases at V and 6 bases at J; junction bases unmatched: 6. There are 14 residues in the CDR3. The CDR3 is CASSQAGGSDTQYF. The CDR3 DNA sequence: TGCGCCAGCAGCCAAGCGGGGGGCAGTGATACGCAGTATTTT.

CDR3 in amino acids: CSASRAGTVYNEQFF. In DNA, the CDR3 is TGCAGTGCTAGTCGAGCCGGGACAGTATACAATGAGCAGTTCTTC. This chain uses TRBV20-1 with TRBJ2-1; 7 nucleotides match TRBD1. Germline assignment: CDR1 DFQATT and CDR2 SNEGSKA (reference sequence). With V trimmed by 3 bases and J by 4 bases, 9 bases remained unmatched. The length of the CDR3 is 15 residues.

The V and J genes are TRBV2 and TRBJ1-6, with TRBD1 matching over 8 bases. The junction had 9 bases not matched to a gene; V was cut back by 11 bases and J by 6 bases. The germline CDR1 and CDR2 sequences are SNHLY and FYNNEI. This CDR3 region has 14 residues. The CDR3: CAGKPTGGNSPLHF. The DNA of the CDR3 is TGTGCCGGCAAACCCACAGGGGGTAATTCACCCCTCCACTTT.

This clonotype came up a few times. The CDR3 sequence: CASSIRPSSGSRGETQYF. CDR3 DNA sequence: TGCGCCAGCAGCATAAGACCATCTAGCGGGAGTCGTGGGGAGACCCAGTACTTC. V is TRBV4-1 and J is TRBJ2-5; 10 bases map to TRBD2. Trimming at V came to 5 bases and at J to 5 bases, leaving 17 bases not matched to a gene. The germline gives CDR1 MGHRA, CDR2 YSYEKL. This CDR3 has 18 amino acids.

The chain recombines TRBV12-3 or TRBV12-4 with TRBJ1-3; 8 bases map to TRBD1. The CDR3 is 16 amino acids. The ends lost 3 bases at V and 0 bases at J; junction bases unmatched: 4. CDR3: CASSFPTGASGNTIYF. The CDR3 DNA reads as TGTGCCAGCAGTTTTCCGACAGGGGCCTCTGGAAACACCATATATTTT.

This sequence joins TRBV6-5 and TRBJ1-2; D gene ambiguous. The CDR3 sequence is 15 residues long. Trimming took off 0 bases at V and 4 bases at J, with 12 bases between the two ends. Germline V gene lookup returns CDR1 MNHEY and CDR2 SVGAGI. The CDR3: CASSYSAEGPYGYTF. The CDR3 DNA is TGTGCCAGCAGTTACTCGGCCGAGGGCCCCTATGGCTACACCTTC.

This clonotype was seen more than once but under ten times. This chain connects TRBV20-1 to TRBJ1-5; weak D call: TRBD1 (5 bases). The CDR3 contains 14 residues. V shed 5 bases and J shed 8 bases, with 19 bases lying between them. CDR1 is DFQATT, CDR2 SNEGSKA, per germline (reference sequence). The CDR3 coding sequence is TGCAGTGCTGCACTGGGGACGCCGGAAAAGCCCCAGCATTTT. Residues: CSAALGTPEKPQHF.

This clonotype has ten or more counts. This chain connects TRBV7-2 to TRBJ2-3; D is unresolved. Trimming took off 2 bases at V and 3 bases at J, with 3 bases between the two ends. This CDR3 region has 12 residues. The germline gives CDR1 SGHTA, CDR2 FQGNSA. CDR3 sequence reads: CASSLMTDTQYF. DNA of the CDR3: TGTGCCAGCAGCTTAATGACAGATACGCAGTATTTT.

This clonotype appeared a few times. The chain employs TRBV20-1 and TRBJ2-5; no clear D gene. In germline, CDR1 is DFQATT, CDR2 SNEGSKA (reference sequence). V lost 7 bases and J lost 2, with 5 bases in between. The CDR3 length is 10 residues. The chain's CDR3 is CSGRQETQYF. Written as DNA, the CDR3 is TGCAGTGGACGGCAAGAGACCCAGTACTTC.

This clonotype appeared a few times. The rearrangement links TRBV11-3 to TRBJ2-5; possibly TRBD2 for D (6 bases). This CDR3 has 14 amino acids. Looked up from germline, CDR1 is SGHNT and CDR2 is YENEEA. Trimming shortened V by 7 bases and J by 0 bases, and 12 bases separated the two germline ends. CDR3 sequence reads: CASNVGGYQETQYF. The DNA for the CDR3 is TGTGCCAGCAACGTTGGGGGGTACCAAGAGACCCAGTACTTC.

A few counts support this clonotype. The V call is TRBV12-3 or TRBV12-4, the J call TRBJ1-2, with D uncertain. The V and J ends lost 7 bases and 4 bases respectively, with 19 bases between them. This CDR3 spans 15 amino acids. The CDR3 region has the DNA TGTGCCAGCACCCCGGGCCGGGCCTCGCCCTATGGCTACACCTTC. Its protein is CASTPGRASPYGYTF.

The chain carries TRBV7-9 and TRBJ1-6, with a weak D call TRBD1 (5 bases). Per the germline V gene, CDR1 is SEHNR and CDR2 is FQNEAQ (reference sequence). The CDR3 runs 14 residues. Trimming cost V 1 base and J 9 bases, with 10 bases left between them. DNA of the CDR3: TGTGCCAGCAGCTTAGGGGGGTTAAGTTCACCCCTCCACTTT. Its protein is CASSLGGLSSPLHF.